This T cell receptor beta chain derives from a study of Tregs in tolerant kidney transplant recipients (dated by TCRdb to between 2018 and 2021). Broadly, across the study: The transplants used related donors along with nonmyeloablative bone marrow transplantation, and in the human trials mixed chimerism was transient. TCRbeta sequencing was used in the study to identify donor-specific regulatory T cells before combined kidney and bone marrow transplantation, and the identified cells were then tracked after transplant.

Reading the label with the study, this specimen's time point is: blood sample drawn before combined kidney and bone marrow transplant. Thawed PBMCs were FACS-sorted into unstimulated Tregs (CD4+CD25+CD127-), CD4+ non-Tregs (CD4+CD25-), CD4 cells and CD8 cells. The patients were several recipients of combined kidney and bone marrow transplants from the ITN036ST trial, and samples were available only from these trial subjects. Healthy control blood was processed to PBMCs with a Ficoll density gradient and then cryopreserved, whereas patient PBMCs were collected both before and after transplant. For TCRbeta CDR3 sequencing, genomic DNA from the sorted cells was extracted using the QIAGEN DNeasy Blood and Tissue Kit. High-throughput TCRbeta CDR3 sequencing was carried out commercially through immunoSEQ, with PCR amplification with bias correction and internal controls included. The original pipeline was this. Unique productive TCRbeta sequences were defined by CDR3 nucleotide sequence where primers matched, otherwise by CDR3 amino acid sequence with Vbeta and Jbeta genes. To correct sorting error, sequences shared between sorted populations at a frequency ratio of 2:1 or less were removed; the rest were assigned to the higher population. A sequence counted as donor-reactive if, in CFSE-low cells, the sequence had a frequency of at least 0.01% and was expanded at least 5-fold compared with unstimulated cells. Jensen-Shannon divergence, calculated on the top 100 TCRbeta sequences ranked by frequency, was used to quantify repertoire divergence. For samples with multiple sequencing runs, sorting error was corrected separately for each run before the runs were pooled. This is the immuneACCESS table as TCRdb keeps it, with only in-frame sequences that have V and J called. A part of the clones is gone; compared with another copy, unresolved V genes explain less than half, and the rest is unexplained. The V and J calls and clone size are taken from that table; D and trimming were inferred from the DNA. The record for this sample contains roughly 32,000 clones. The ten biggest clones cover under 15% of the sample.

Remarks on this clone: What antigen it recognizes has not been identified. The read gets to within 3 residues of the CDR3 end, and the germline J gene fills in the rest.

Measured from the cysteine to the phenylalanine, the CDR3 is 15 residues long. Of the CDR3's DNA, 36 bases were read; they are in frame from base 1. CDR1 is given as SNHLY and CDR2 as FYNNEI, both from the germline V gene. Trimming takes 8 bases from V and 2 bases from J, and the germline ends sit 15 bases apart. Study-level results and caveats: In tolerant patients, donor-specific Tregs expanded more than Tregs overall, which suggests antigen-driven rather than nonspecific expansion. The most biologically relevant and donor-specific TCRbeta repertoire appeared to be identified by expanding Tregs with activated donor B cells. The study was constrained by small patient numbers, and validation of the findings is required in larger populations and under other immunosuppression protocols. Although technical replication error seemed to be minimal, the question of biological reproducibility was not addressed directly. Because the PCR primers were changed over time for some patients, nucleotide-level comparison could not be performed across the samples from those patients.

This clonotype originated in a human donor who received a combined kidney and bone marrow transplant. This material consisted of CD8+ T cells from blood, taken before the transplant. This sequence uses TRBV2 and TRBJ1-4; TRBD1 is possibly the D segment (6 matching bases). The sequenced CDR3 bases are TGTGCCAGCGAGGCGTTAGACAGGACTAATGAAAAA. It specifies CASEALDRTNEK. The whole CDR3 region reads CASEALDRTNEKLFF.